The clone carrying this T cell receptor beta chain has only a few counts. Its antigen is unknown. These data belong to a study of T-cell memory formation after mild COVID-19. Study-level information: Clustering of TCRs was largely donor specific.

TCRdb processed the 5' RACE reads anew with MiXCR; each CDR3 protein has one entry. The sample has 350,000 to 550,000 distinct CDR3 sequences, about 20% seen once. The ends were cut back, 4 bases at V and 2 bases at J, with 9 bases in the middle. CDR3 length equals 14 residues. Study-wide results and caveats: The authors left the SARS-CoV-2 specificity of second-wave clones peaking on day 37 unconfirmed. While clones contracting from day 15 to 85 were balanced between CD4 and CD8, later expanders leaned CD4+.

V and J are TRBV12-3 or TRBV12-4 and TRBJ2-1; D unclear. This sequence was found in a man aged 18 to 29 who had mild COVID-19 (a few samples of this study predate the infection). Cell type and time point are not known. The sample comprised PBMCs or a T cell subset sorted from them (not recorded which). CDR3 DNA: TGTGCCAGCAGTTGGGGTAGGACCTACAATGAGCAGTTCTTC. It is translated as CASSWGRTYNEQFF.